This entry lists 24 T cell receptor beta chains sequenced from one sample in a study of shared clonotypes between healthy human individuals. The data were produced by immunoSEQ multiplex PCR, yet TCRdb's version contains in-frame clones alone and is incomplete. The table lists some 2.3 million clones, approximately 93% of them singletons, with approximately 0.4% in the top ten. Sequencing was performed on naive CD4+ T cells from PBMCs. The subset denotes: CD45RA+ positively selected. Receptors originate from a man between 18 and 35 years old in good health. Some clones in this sample may be carry-over from other donors' samples.

This chain uses TRBV6-5 with TRBJ2-5, with D perhaps matching TRBD1 (6 bases). Germline values: CDR1 MNHEY, CDR2 SVGAGI. V dropped 5 bases and J dropped 2 bases, with 15 bases sitting between them. This CDR3 spans 15 amino acids. In DNA, the CDR3 is TGTGCCAGCAGTGCGCTCCGGACAGAGCAAGAGACCCAGTACTTC. Translation: CASSALRTEQETQYF.

The table lists this clone with a few counts. This chain uses TRBV4-1 with TRBJ1-4; D is unclear. CDR1 and CDR2 from the germline V gene are MGHRA and YSYEKL. The CDR3 covers 13 residues. V was shortened by 3 bases and J by 8 bases, with 10 bases between the two germline ends. CDR3 in amino acids: CASSQTRREKLFF. CDR3 DNA sequence: TGCGCCAGCAGCCAGACCCGCCGCGAAAAACTGTTTTTT.

Comments on this clone: This sample includes further DNA sequences coding for the same CDR3. The chain combines TRBV28 with TRBJ2-5, with D perhaps being TRBD1 or TRBD2 (5 bases each). Trimming removed 1 base from V and 5 bases from J, with 14 bases in between. Germline assignment: CDR1 MDHEN and CDR2 SYDVKM. The CDR3 has 15 residues. CDR3 bases: TGTGCCAGCAGTTTATTGAGGGGTTTTGGGGAGACCCAGTACTTC. It is translated as CASSLLRGFGETQYF.

The chain carries TRBV11-2 and TRBJ2-7; 9 nucleotides match TRBD1. The CDR3 length is 16 residues. CDR1 SGHAT and CDR2 FQNNGV come from the germline V gene. V lost 4 bases and J lost 1; bases outside the gene matches: 8. As DNA, the CDR3 is TGTGCCAGCAGCTCGGGACAGGGAAAGGGATCCTACGAGCAGTACTTC. Translated: CASSSGQGKGSYEQYF.

The chain couples TRBV7-2 to TRBJ2-4, with 7 nucleotides matching TRBD2. V trimming: 2 bases; J trimming: 8 bases; junction bases outside the gene matches: 9. This CDR3 is 15 amino acids long. The germline CDR1 and CDR2 sequences are SGHTA and FQGNSA. CDR3 sequence (DNA): TGTGCCAGCAGCTTAAAGTCAGCGGGATCGGACATTCAGTACTTC. Its translation: CASSLKSAGSDIQYF.

V usage is TRBV18 and J usage is TRBJ1-3; 8 bases are a match to TRBD1. The CDR3 has 15 residues. V dropped 4 bases and J dropped 1; count of bases not matched to a gene: 3. Germline CDR1 KGHSH, CDR2 LQKENI. The CDR3 nucleotides read TGTGCCAGCTCACTTCGGGACAGGTCTGGAAACACCATATATTTT. Its translation: CASSLRDRSGNTIYF.

The J gene is TRBJ2-7, the V gene TRBV21-1; TRBD1 is the table's D call, not checked against the DNA. TRBV21-1 is a documented pseudogene. The CDR3 runs 11 residues. The CDR3 region has the DNA TGTGCCAGCAGTCAGGGCTACGAGCAGTACTTC. It specifies CASSQGYEQYF.

The CDR3 DNA sequence: TGTGCCAGCAGCTTGGCGCCCCAAGGAGGTAGGTGGCAGTACTTC. Translation: CASSLAPQGGRWQYF. This chain uses TRBV5-6 with TRBJ2-7, with D perhaps matching TRBD2 (5 bases). CDR3 size: 15 residues. Trimming stripped 0 bases from V and 9 bases from J, with 19 bases between. CDR1 SGHDT and CDR2 YYEEEE come from the germline V gene.

This chain connects TRBV10-3 to TRBJ1-3, with 7 bases fitting TRBD1. J lost 0 bases, V lost 4 bases, and 9 bases had no gene match. The CDR3 length is 17 residues. Germline CDR1 is ENHRY and CDR2 is SYGVKD. The CDR3: CAISGSLTGASGNTIYF. Written as DNA, the CDR3 is TGTGCCATCAGTGGCTCGCTTACAGGGGCCTCTGGAAACACCATATATTTT.

The rearrangement uses TRBV18 and TRBJ2-7, with TRBD2 as a possible D gene (7 bases). Per germline, CDR1 KGHSH and CDR2 LQKENI. V gave up 1 base and J gave up 6 bases, with 19 bases separating them. The CDR3 length is 16 residues. This chain's CDR3 is CASSPRGGASPGEQYF. The DNA for the CDR3 is TGTGCCAGCTCACCACGTGGGGGGGCTAGTCCGGGCGAGCAGTACTTC.

The chain recombines TRBV5-1 with TRBJ1-1; 9 bases agree with TRBD1. Germline values: CDR1 SGHRS, CDR2 YFSETQ. CDR3 length: 17 residues. V shed 2 bases, J shed 5 bases, and the junction held 13 bases outside the gene matches. The CDR3 protein is CASSFGPETGGMTEAFF. CDR3 nucleotide sequence: TGCGCCAGCAGCTTTGGACCGGAGACAGGGGGTATGACTGAAGCTTTCTTT.

The chain is built from TRBV28 and TRBJ2-7, with 9 bases identical to TRBD2. The germline V gene has CDR1 MDHEN and CDR2 SYDVKM. The length of the CDR3 is 17 residues. The V gene end was trimmed by 3 bases and the J gene end by 0 bases; junction bases not matched to a gene: 9. This CDR3 is CASSFPPGLASSYEQYF. CDR3 coding DNA: TGTGCCAGCAGTTTTCCTCCCGGACTAGCGAGCTCCTACGAGCAGTACTTC.

With regard to this clone: The sample carries other DNA sequences with the same CDR3. DNA of the CDR3: TGTGCCAGCAGCGCTCAAGAGACCCAGTACTTC. Translation: CASSAQETQYF. This rearrangement joins TRBV7-9 to TRBJ2-5; D remains ambiguous. CDR1 SEHNR and CDR2 FQNEAQ come from the germline V gene (reference sequence). V lost 5 bases, J lost 2 bases, and 3 bases lay in between. The CDR3 totals 11 residues.

The V call is TRBV7-9, the J call TRBJ1-3; D is unresolved. V was cut by 5 bases and J by 0 bases, with 11 bases left in between. This CDR3 spans 15 amino acids. Germline-derived CDR1 and CDR2 are SEHNR and FQNEAQ (reference sequence). This CDR3 reads CASSPTLSSGNTIYF. The DNA for the CDR3 is TGTGCCAGCAGCCCAACGTTGAGCTCTGGAAACACCATATATTTT.

The rearrangement joins TRBV7-9 to TRBJ2-1; 10 nucleotides line up with TRBD1. V gave up 5 bases and J gave up 6 bases; unmatched junction bases: 7. Germline V gives CDR1 SEHNR, CDR2 FQNEAQ (reference sequence). The CDR3 extends over 15 amino acids. Here the CDR3 reads CASSPRDRGGNEQFF. In DNA form, the CDR3 reads TGTGCCAGCAGCCCCCGGGACAGGGGAGGCAATGAGCAGTTCTTC. The whole variable domain, remainder taken from reference TRBV7-9 and TRBJ2-1, is DTGVSQNPRHKITKRGQNVTFRCDPISEHNRLYWYRQTLGQGPEFLTYFQNEAQLEKSRLLSDRFSAERPKGSFSTLEIQRTEQGDSAMYLCASSPRDRGGNEQFFGPGTRLTVL.

V and J are TRBV28 and TRBJ1-5, with 9 bases matching TRBD1. CDR1 and CDR2 from the germline V gene are MDHEN and SYDVKM. The CDR3 is 15 amino acids. V shed 5 bases and J 5 bases; nucleotides not matched to a gene: 7. CDR3: CASSPTDRGDQPQHF. In DNA form, the CDR3 reads TGTGCCAGCAGTCCTACGGACAGGGGAGATCAGCCCCAGCATTTT.

V is TRBV7-3 and J is TRBJ2-3; D call uncertain. This CDR3 contains 14 residues. Germline V CDR1 and CDR2: SGHTA, FQGTGA. Trimming took 4 bases from V and 2 from J, leaving 10 bases between them. The chain's CDR3 is CASSSGGVTDTQYF. The DNA for the CDR3 is TGTGCCAGCAGCTCGGGCGGCGTCACAGATACGCAGTATTTT.

The chain combines TRBV5-1 with TRBJ2-7, with D perhaps TRBD2 (7 bases). CDR3 length: 15 amino acids. V lost 4 bases to trimming and J lost 2 bases, with 16 bases between them. In germline, CDR1 is SGHRS, CDR2 YFSETQ. CDR3 amino acids: CASSTSAQGPYEQYF. CDR3 coding DNA: TGCGCCAGCAGCACTAGCGCACAGGGACCCTACGAGCAGTACTTC.

The V gene is TRBV4-1, the J gene TRBJ2-3, with 12 nucleotides matching TRBD2. Germline V gene data show CDR1 as MGHRA and CDR2 as YSYEKL. V shed 4 bases, J shed 2 bases, and the junction held 10 bases outside the gene matches. This CDR3 is built from 18 residues. CDR3 sequence (DNA): TGCGCCAGCAGCCCCCTAAAACTAGCGGGAGGACTCACAGATACGCAGTATTTT. Its protein is CASSPLKLAGGLTDTQYF.

To note about this clone: The sample carries other DNA sequences with the same CDR3. The chain is built from TRBV6-1 and TRBJ2-7, with TRBD2 matching over 7 bases. This CDR3 region has 15 residues. Unmatched junction bases numbered 5, after V lost 2 bases and J lost 1 base. Per germline, CDR1 MNHNS and CDR2 SASEGT. CDR3 coding DNA: TGTGCCAGCAGTGAACCTGGGAGGGGTTCCTACGAGCAGTACTTC. It codes for CASSEPGRGSYEQYF.

CDR3 residues: CASSLYSRTSVTGELFF. CDR3 DNA: TGCGCCAGCAGTCTCTATAGCCGGACTAGCGTCACCGGGGAGCTGTTTTTT. This sequence joins TRBV10-1 and TRBJ2-2, with 9 bases matching TRBD2. Germline CDR1 and CDR2: WNHNN and SYGVQD (reference sequence). This CDR3 contains 17 residues. Trimming took 5 bases from V and 4 from J; bases not matched to a gene: 11.

The rearrangement joins TRBV6-9 to TRBJ1-1; D remains ambiguous. Germline CDR1 and CDR2: MNHGY and SVAAGI. V gave up 3 bases and J gave up 2 bases, with 10 bases separating them. The CDR3 runs to 14 residues. CDR3 nucleotide sequence: TGTGCCAGCAGTTACTCTCGGAGTAACACTGAAGCTTTCTTT. Translating it yields CASSYSRSNTEAFF.

This clone has just one count. The chain has TRBV6-5 and TRBJ2-1, with D possibly matching TRBD1 (6 bases). Germline V lookup: CDR1 MNHEY, CDR2 SVGAGI. The CDR3 is 12 amino acids. In DNA, the CDR3 is TGTACAACCGGGACACCCAAGAATGAGCAGTTCTTC. Its protein product is CTTGTPKNEQFF.

The chain has TRBV19 and TRBJ1-4; D possibly corresponds to TRBD1 (6 bases). This CDR3 spans 14 amino acids. Deletions cut 8 bases from V and 4 bases from J, with 14 bases between. The V gene's germline CDR1 is LNHDA and CDR2 SQIVND (reference sequence). CDR3: CASGNRVINEKLFF. CDR3 bases: TGTGCCAGTGGCAACAGGGTAATTAATGAAAAACTGTTTTTT.